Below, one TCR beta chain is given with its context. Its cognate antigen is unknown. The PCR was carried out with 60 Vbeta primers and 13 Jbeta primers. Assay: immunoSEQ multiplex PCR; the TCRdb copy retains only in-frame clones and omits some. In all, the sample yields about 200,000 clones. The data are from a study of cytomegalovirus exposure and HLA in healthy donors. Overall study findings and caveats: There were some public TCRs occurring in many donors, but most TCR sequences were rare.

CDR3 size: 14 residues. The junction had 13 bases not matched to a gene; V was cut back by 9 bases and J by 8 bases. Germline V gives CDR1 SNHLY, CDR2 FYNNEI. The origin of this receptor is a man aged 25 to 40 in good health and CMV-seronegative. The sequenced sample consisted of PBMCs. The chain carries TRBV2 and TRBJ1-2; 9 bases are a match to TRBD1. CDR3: CARLIGTGTRGYTF. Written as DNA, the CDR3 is TGTGCCAGATTGATAGGGACAGGGACAAGAGGCTACACCTTC.